A single sample is the source of the 28 T cell receptor beta chains below, sequenced in a study of neurological immune-mediated disorders. MiXCR, applied by TCRdb to the 5' RACE reads, yields one record per CDR3 protein. The sample yields 25,000 to 35,000 distinct CDR3 sequences, under 6% seen once. The sample was PBMCs. All receptors derive from a man between 18 and 29 years old in good health.

This clonotype was seen at least ten times. The chain has TRBV7-3 and TRBJ1-1; no definite D call. Trimming removed 2 bases at V and 5 bases at J, with 6 bases between. Germline V gene data show CDR1 as SGHTA and CDR2 as FQGTGA. This CDR3 region has 12 residues. This CDR3 is CASSLDGTEAFF. The CDR3 DNA reads TGTGCCAGCAGCTTAGACGGGACTGAAGCTTTCTTT.

This clonotype was seen many times. The V gene is TRBV5-4, the J gene TRBJ2-2; the D gene is possibly TRBD1 (6 bases). CDR3 length: 15 residues. V gave up 0 bases and J gave up 3 bases, with 9 bases separating them. CDR1 and CDR2 from the germline V gene are SGHNT and YYREEE (reference sequence). The CDR3 region is CASSLGAGDTGELFF. CDR3 DNA: TGTGCCAGCAGCTTGGGAGCAGGGGACACCGGGGAGCTGTTTTTT.

This clonotype was recorded at least ten times. The CDR3 DNA reads TGCGCCAGCAGCTTGGACACCTGGAACACTGAAGCTTTCTTT. Its translation: CASSLDTWNTEAFF. The chain links TRBV5-1 to TRBJ1-1, with D uncertain. V lost 0 bases and J 1 base, leaving 7 bases between the germline ends. The germline gives CDR1 SGHRS, CDR2 YFSETQ. The CDR3 sequence is 14 residues long.

This clonotype has ten or more counts. The chain couples TRBV20-1 to TRBJ2-7, with 7 bases lining up with TRBD1. This CDR3 is 13 amino acids long. Germline V gives CDR1 DFQATT, CDR2 SNEGSKA (reference sequence). Trimming took 5 bases from V and 0 from J; bases not matched to a gene: 4. CDR3 nucleotide sequence: TGCAGTGCTGACAGGGACAGCTCCTACGAGCAGTACTTC. This sequence encodes CSADRDSSYEQYF.

This clonotype was found many times. The J gene is TRBJ1-1, the V gene TRBV5-1; perhaps TRBD1 as D (5 bases). There are 16 residues in the CDR3. V was trimmed by 1 base and J by 5 bases, leaving 18 bases between them. Germline V gene sequence: CDR1 SGHRS, CDR2 YFSETQ. The CDR3 sequence: CASSLRRSVGGTEAFF. The CDR3 DNA sequence: TGCGCCAGCAGCTTGCGGCGGTCGGTGGGGGGAACTGAAGCTTTCTTT.

This clonotype was counted many times. V usage is TRBV7-8 and J usage is TRBJ2-1; possible D gene TRBD2, 6 bases. From germline, CDR1 is SGHVS and CDR2 FQNEAQ. V gave up 5 bases and J gave up 1 base, with 15 bases separating them. There are 16 residues in the CDR3. The DNA for the CDR3 is TGTGCCAGCAGCGCACGACTAGGAGGGTCCTACAATGAGCAGTTCTTC. It translates to CASSARLGGSYNEQFF.

This clonotype was detected ten times or more. CDR3 DNA sequence: TGCGCCAGCAGCTACGGGACCTACAATGAGCAGTTCTTC. Amino acids: CASSYGTYNEQFF. The genes are TRBV5-1 and TRBJ2-1; TRBD2 might be the D (5 bases). Trimming shortened V by 3 bases and J by 2 bases, and 6 bases separated the two germline ends. CDR1 SGHRS and CDR2 YFSETQ come from the germline V gene. This CDR3 has 13 residues.

This clonotype was seen many times. The rearrangement links TRBV11-2 to TRBJ2-1, with 9 bases lining up with TRBD1. The germline gives CDR1 SGHAT, CDR2 FQNNGV. CDR3 length equals 18 residues. V shed 1 base and J 7 bases; nucleotides not matched to a gene: 14. DNA for the CDR3: TGTGCCAGCAGCTTAGGAGGGGGTTGGGACAGGGCCCTGAATGAGCAGTTCTTC. Its protein is CASSLGGGWDRALNEQFF.

In this sample, this clonotype turned up many times. The V and J genes are TRBV7-2 and TRBJ1-5, with D uncertain. The CDR3 has 13 amino acids. Looked up from germline, CDR1 is SGHTA and CDR2 is FQGNSA. The V end lost 1 base, the J end lost 5 bases, and 6 bases lay between the germline ends. The CDR3 nucleotides read TGTGCCAGCAGCTTAGGTGGGTATCAGCCCCAGCATTTT. Translating gives CASSLGGYQPQHF.

This clonotype was picked up many times. This chain uses TRBV12-3 or TRBV12-4 with TRBJ2-5; TRBD1 aligns across 8 bases. V dropped 0 bases and J dropped 1; count of bases not matched to a gene: 7. The CDR3 loop spans 17 amino acids. The CDR3 coding sequence is TGTGCCAGCAGTTTAGCGTCCGGTACAGGGGGCCAAGAGACCCAGTACTTC. Translation gives CASSLASGTGGQETQYF.

This clonotype was seen repeatedly, ten times or more. The rearrangement uses TRBV20-1 and TRBJ1-1; D is ambiguous. The CDR3 has 11 residues. V was cut by 6 bases and J by 1 base, with 6 bases left in between. Germline CDR1 is DFQATT and CDR2 is SNEGSKA (reference sequence). This chain's CDR3 is CSATKNTEAFF. DNA of the CDR3: TGCAGTGCAACGAAGAACACTGAAGCTTTCTTT.

The J gene is TRBJ1-5, the V gene TRBV18, with TRBD1 as a possible D gene (5 bases). Germline V lookup: CDR1 KGHSH, CDR2 LQKENI. Trimming shortened V by 4 bases and J by 9 bases, and 28 bases separated the two germline ends. The CDR3 covers 18 residues. CDR3 in DNA: TGTGCCAGCTCACGGGGACCGCGGGGGTTTGGTTCCTCTTGGCCCCAGCATTTT. It translates to CASSRGPRGFGSSWPQHF.

This clonotype was found a few times. V usage is TRBV6-1 and J usage is TRBJ2-7; D is perhaps TRBD1 or TRBD2 (6 bases each). Trimming removed 5 bases from V and 2 bases from J, with 13 bases in between. The CDR3 has 14 amino acids. From germline, CDR1 is MNHNS and CDR2 SASEGT. The CDR3 sequence is CASSLRGDTYEQYF. Here the CDR3 DNA reads TGTGCCAGCAGTCTGAGGGGGGATACCTACGAGCAGTACTTC.

This clonotype was seen repeatedly, ten times or more. The chain combines TRBV7-9 with TRBJ2-7; D gene unclear. This CDR3 region has 13 residues. In germline, CDR1 is SEHNR, CDR2 FQNEAQ (reference sequence). Trimming took 4 bases from V and 1 from J, leaving 8 bases between them. CDR3 residues: CASSSVISYEQYF. CDR3 sequence (DNA): TGTGCCAGCAGCTCGGTAATTTCCTACGAGCAGTACTTC.

This clonotype was observed many times. This chain uses TRBV9 with TRBJ2-3; perhaps D is TRBD1 or TRBD2 (6 bases each). Looked up from germline, CDR1 is SGDLS and CDR2 is YYNGEE. Trimming removed 4 bases at V and 6 bases at J, with 27 bases between. The CDR3 contains 18 residues. The CDR3 loop reads CASSLGDSTGTSTDTQYF. In nucleotides, the CDR3 is TGTGCCAGCAGCTTAGGGGACTCTACAGGGACCTCAACGGATACGCAGTATTTT.

This clonotype appeared many times. The CDR3 DNA is TGTGCCAGCAGCTTAGAGGGAGGATTCAATCAGCCCCAGCATTTT. Protein sequence: CASSLEGGFNQPQHF. V is TRBV7-2 and J is TRBJ1-5; D is unresolved. Trimming left V 1 base short and J 3 bases short, with 10 bases between. Germline loops: CDR1 SGHTA, CDR2 FQGNSA. This CDR3 contains 15 residues. The variable domain in full, with the rest retrieved from reference TRBV7-2 and TRBJ1-5, is GAGVSQSPSNKVTEKGKDVELRCDPISGHTALYWYRQSLGQGLEFLIYFQGNSAPDKSGLPSDRFSAERTGGSVSTLTIQRTQQEDSAVYLCASSLEGGFNQPQHFGDGTRLSIL.

There are many counts of this clonotype. The chain has TRBV7-8 and TRBJ2-7, with 10 bases aligning to TRBD2. Trimming at V came to 1 base and at J to 8 bases, leaving 8 bases not matched to a gene. The CDR3 spans 15 residues. Germline CDR1 and CDR2: SGHVS and FQNEAQ. CDR3 nucleotides: TGTGCCAGCAGCTTAGTGCCGTCTAGCGGGGGCCAGCAGTACTTC. This codes for CASSLVPSSGGQQYF.

Remarks on this clonotype: A junction boundary mismatches the germline segment, possibly from a read error. DNA for the CDR3: TGTGCCAGCAGCTCCGACAATGAGCAGTTCTTC. Translation: CASSSDNEQFF. The V call is TRBV5-4, the J call TRBJ2-1; D not certain. CDR1 and CDR2 from the germline V gene are SGHNT and YYREEE (reference sequence). CDR3 size: 11 residues.

This clonotype was counted at least ten times. The chain couples TRBV5-1 to TRBJ2-7, with D maybe TRBD2 (6 bases). The CDR3 loop spans 13 amino acids. The germline V and J ends were trimmed by 4 bases and 5 bases, with 13 bases remaining between them. Germline V gives CDR1 SGHRS, CDR2 YFSETQ. The CDR3 DNA sequence: TGCGCCAGCAGCAGGAGGGACCATCACGAGCAGTACTTC. This sequence encodes CASSRRDHHEQYF.

Many counts were recorded for this clonotype. The chain recombines TRBV5-1 with TRBJ1-6, with TRBD1 matching 7 bases. The CDR3 runs to 14 residues. Germline CDR1 is SGHRS and CDR2 is YFSETQ. With 4 bases clipped from V and 8 bases from J, the junction kept 6 bases outside the gene matches. CDR3 nucleotides: TGCGCCAGCAGCCCGGGACAGTTGTATTCACCCCTCCACTTT. Protein: CASSPGQLYSPLHF.

This clonotype was picked up many times. The J gene is TRBJ1-5, the V gene TRBV20-1; the D gene is possibly TRBD1 (6 bases). Germline-derived CDR1 and CDR2 are DFQATT and SNEGSKA (reference sequence). Trimming stripped 5 bases from V and 2 bases from J, with 13 bases between. The length of the CDR3 is 14 residues. Here the CDR3 reads CSAPRGARNQPQHF. The CDR3 DNA is TGCAGTGCTCCCCGGGGGGCCCGCAATCAGCCCCAGCATTTT.

This clonotype was counted ten times or more. V is TRBV20-1 and J is TRBJ1-4; D is unresolved. Trimming shortened V by 3 bases and J by 0 bases, and 8 bases separated the two germline ends. This CDR3 is built from 14 residues. Germline CDR1 reads DFQATT; CDR2 reads SNEGSKA (reference sequence). For the CDR3, the DNA is TGCAGTGCTAGTTCTACGGCAACTAATGAAAAACTGTTTTTT. Its protein product is CSASSTATNEKLFF.

This clonotype is labeled as medium-sized (0.01 to 0.1%). The J gene is TRBJ2-2, the V gene TRBV20-1, with D possibly being TRBD1 or TRBD2 (5 bases each). Germline V gene lookup returns CDR1 DFQATT and CDR2 SNEGSKA (reference sequence). Trimming shortened V by 0 bases and J by 1 base, and 21 bases separated the two germline ends. This CDR3 is built from 19 residues. The DNA of the CDR3 is TGCAGTGCTAGAGATCAGAGGGACCTGGGGGAAAGGAACACCGGGGAGCTGTTTTTT. It specifies CSARDQRDLGERNTGELFF.

This clonotype appeared many times. This chain links TRBV20-1 with TRBJ2-2; unclear D gene. Germline assignment: CDR1 DFQATT and CDR2 SNEGSKA (reference sequence). The germline V and J ends were trimmed by 5 bases and 6 bases, with 10 bases remaining between them. The CDR3 has 12 residues. The CDR3 bases are TGCAGTGCTCTCGACGGTGCCGGGGAGCTGTTTTTT. Amino acids: CSALDGAGELFF.

This clonotype was counted at least ten times. The chain recombines TRBV6-6 with TRBJ2-5; 7 nucleotides align to TRBD1. The ends lost 1 base at V and 0 bases at J; junction bases unmatched: 5. Germline-derived CDR1 and CDR2 are MNHNY and SVGAGI (reference sequence). The CDR3 has 16 amino acids. The CDR3 loop reads CASSYLETGYQETQYF. The CDR3 DNA reads TGTGCCAGCAGTTACTTAGAGACAGGGTACCAAGAGACCCAGTACTTC.

This clonotype was counted ten times or more. The rearrangement links TRBV20-1 to TRBJ2-6; D perhaps matches TRBD1 (5 bases). This CDR3 has 16 amino acids. Germline V gives CDR1 DFQATT, CDR2 SNEGSKA (reference sequence). The V and J ends lost 3 bases and 0 bases respectively, with 12 bases between them. The CDR3 sequence is CSASKGASSGANVLTF. Here the CDR3 DNA reads TGCAGTGCTAGCAAAGGGGCAAGCTCTGGGGCCAACGTCCTGACTTTC.

The table lists this clonotype with many counts. V gene TRBV9 combines with J gene TRBJ2-7; TRBD2 agrees at 10 bases. This CDR3 region has 16 residues. Germline CDR1 and CDR2: SGDLS and YYNGEE. V dropped 1 base and J dropped 3; count of bases not matched to a gene: 7. The CDR3 here is CASSVRASGGVYEQYF. Here the CDR3 DNA reads TGTGCCAGCAGCGTACGGGCTAGCGGGGGAGTCTACGAGCAGTACTTC.

In this sample, this clonotype turned up many times. The gene calls are TRBV15 and TRBJ2-5; D call uncertain. Trimming cost V 0 bases and J 1 base, with 9 bases left between them. Per germline, CDR1 LNHNV and CDR2 YYDKDF (reference sequence). This CDR3 is built from 15 residues. The CDR3 spells CATSRDLVFQETQYF. DNA of the CDR3: TGTGCCACCAGCAGAGATTTGGTTTTCCAAGAGACCCAGTACTTC.